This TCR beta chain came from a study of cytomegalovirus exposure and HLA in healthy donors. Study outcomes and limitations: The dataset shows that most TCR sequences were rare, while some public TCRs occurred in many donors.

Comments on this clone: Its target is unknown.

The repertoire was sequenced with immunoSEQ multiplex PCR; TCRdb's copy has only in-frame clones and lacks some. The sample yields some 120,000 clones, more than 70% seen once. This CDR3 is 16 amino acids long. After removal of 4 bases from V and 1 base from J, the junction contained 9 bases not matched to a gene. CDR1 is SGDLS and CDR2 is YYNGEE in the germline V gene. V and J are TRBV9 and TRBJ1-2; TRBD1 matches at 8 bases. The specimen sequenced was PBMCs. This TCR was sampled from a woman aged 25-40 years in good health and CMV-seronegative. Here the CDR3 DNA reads TGTGCCAGCAGCTTGCGGACAGGGTATGGTAACTATGGCTACACCTTC. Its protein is CASSLRTGYGNYGYTF.